The source of this TCR beta chain is a study of beta chain features in type 1 diabetes. The CDR3 loop spans 15 amino acids. V gave up 5 bases and J gave up 6 bases; unmatched junction bases: 13. Germline V gene lookup returns CDR1 MDHEN and CDR2 SYDVKM. Investigators reverse transcribed all isolated RNA, so they sequenced expressed TCRB transcripts. Clones were read by immunoSEQ multiplex PCR, and TCRdb kept only the in-frame ones, dropping some. Found here are 300,000 to 400,000 clones, roughly 13% of them singletons; the top ten hold 0.015% to 0.02%. The V call is TRBV28, the J call TRBJ2-7; the match to TRBD1 covers 7 bases. The origin of this receptor is a man younger than 35 in good health. Sequences were obtained from naive CD4+ T cells from blood. The CDR3 coding sequence is TGTGCCAGCAGTATTACTTACTCGACAGGGACCGAGCAGTACTTC. It specifies CASSITYSTGTEQYF.